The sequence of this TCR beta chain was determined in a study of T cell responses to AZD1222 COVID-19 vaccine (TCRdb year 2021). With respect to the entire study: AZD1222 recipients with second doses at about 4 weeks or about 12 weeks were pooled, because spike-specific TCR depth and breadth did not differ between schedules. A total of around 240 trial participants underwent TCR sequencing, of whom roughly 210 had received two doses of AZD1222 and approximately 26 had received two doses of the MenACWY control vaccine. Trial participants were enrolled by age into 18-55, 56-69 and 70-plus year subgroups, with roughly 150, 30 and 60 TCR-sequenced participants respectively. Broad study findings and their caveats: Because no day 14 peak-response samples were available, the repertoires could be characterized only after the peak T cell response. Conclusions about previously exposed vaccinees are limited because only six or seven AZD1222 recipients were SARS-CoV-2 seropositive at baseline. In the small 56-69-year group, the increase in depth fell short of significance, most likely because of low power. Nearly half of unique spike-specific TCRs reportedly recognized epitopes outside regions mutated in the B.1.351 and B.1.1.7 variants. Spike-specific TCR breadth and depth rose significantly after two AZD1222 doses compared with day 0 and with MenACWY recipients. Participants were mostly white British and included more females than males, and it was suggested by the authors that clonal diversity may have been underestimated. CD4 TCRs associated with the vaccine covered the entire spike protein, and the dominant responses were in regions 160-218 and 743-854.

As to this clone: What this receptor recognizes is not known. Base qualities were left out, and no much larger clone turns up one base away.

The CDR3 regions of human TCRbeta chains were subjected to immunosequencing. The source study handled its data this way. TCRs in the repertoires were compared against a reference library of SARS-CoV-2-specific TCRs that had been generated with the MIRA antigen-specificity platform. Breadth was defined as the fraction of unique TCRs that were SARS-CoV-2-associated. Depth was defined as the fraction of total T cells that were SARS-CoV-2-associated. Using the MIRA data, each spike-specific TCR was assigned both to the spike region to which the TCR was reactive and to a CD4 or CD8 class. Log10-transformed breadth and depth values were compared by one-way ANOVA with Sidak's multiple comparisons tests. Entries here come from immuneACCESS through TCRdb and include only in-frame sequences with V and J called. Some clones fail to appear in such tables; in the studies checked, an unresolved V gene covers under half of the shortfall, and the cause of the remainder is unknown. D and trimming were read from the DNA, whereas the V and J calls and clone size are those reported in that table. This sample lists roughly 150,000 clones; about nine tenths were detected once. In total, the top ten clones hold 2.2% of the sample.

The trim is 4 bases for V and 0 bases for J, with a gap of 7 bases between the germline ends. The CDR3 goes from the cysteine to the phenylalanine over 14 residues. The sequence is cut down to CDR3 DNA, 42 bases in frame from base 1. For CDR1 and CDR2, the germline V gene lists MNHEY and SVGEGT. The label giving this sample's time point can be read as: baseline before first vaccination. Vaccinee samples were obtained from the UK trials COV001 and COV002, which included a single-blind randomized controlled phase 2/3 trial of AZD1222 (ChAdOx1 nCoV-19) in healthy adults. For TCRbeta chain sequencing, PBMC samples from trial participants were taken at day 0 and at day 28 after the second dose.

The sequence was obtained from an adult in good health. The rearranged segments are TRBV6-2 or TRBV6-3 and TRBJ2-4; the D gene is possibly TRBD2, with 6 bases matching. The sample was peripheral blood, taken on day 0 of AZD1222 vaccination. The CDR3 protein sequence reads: CASSWDSAKNIQYF. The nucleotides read TGTGCCAGCAGTTGGGACTCAGCCAAAAACATTCAGTACTTC.